Presented here are 30 T cell receptor beta chains from one specimen sequenced in a study of T-cell memory formation after mild COVID-19. TCRdb processed the 5' RACE reads anew with MiXCR; each CDR3 protein has one entry. Here the sample spans 290,000 or so distinct CDR3 sequences, roughly 21% being singletons. Sample: PBMCs or a T cell subset sorted from them (not recorded which). These receptors all stem from a man aged 18-30 years who had mild COVID-19 (a few samples of this study predate the infection). Cell type and time point are not known.

The V call is TRBV24-1, the J call TRBJ2-3; 9 bases line up with TRBD1. Germline trimming cut 4 bases from V and 5 bases from J; bases unmatched to any gene: 6. Germline V gene sequence: CDR1 KGHDR, CDR2 SFDVKD. The CDR3 spans 15 residues. DNA of the CDR3: TGTGCCACCAGTGACACGGGACAGGGCCGAGATACGCAGTATTTT. Its protein product is CATSDTGQGRDTQYF.

The chain couples TRBV4-1 to TRBJ1-6; weak D call: TRBD1 (5 bases). Per the germline V gene, CDR1 is MGHRA and CDR2 is YSYEKL. This CDR3 spans 17 amino acids. Trimming cost V 2 bases and J 9 bases, with 20 bases left between them. This chain's CDR3 is CASSQPRGGGSGSPLHF. Written as DNA, the CDR3 is TGCGCCAGCAGCCAACCCCGTGGGGGGGGTTCGGGTTCACCCCTCCACTTT.

This sequence joins TRBV4-3 and TRBJ1-4; D not resolved. The CDR3 is 13 amino acids. Germline-derived CDR1 and CDR2 are LGHNA and YSLEER. V was clipped by 0 bases and J by 13 bases, with 12 bases between them. This CDR3 is CASSQDRVGGLFF. DNA for the CDR3: TGCGCCAGCAGCCAAGATCGAGTGGGTGGACTGTTTTTT.

This sequence joins TRBV20-1 and TRBJ2-7; weak D call: TRBD1 (6 bases). With 4 bases removed from V and 4 bases from J, the gap between germline ends came to 14 bases. Germline lookup yields CDR1 DFQATT and CDR2 SNEGSKA (reference sequence). The CDR3 is made up of 13 amino acids. CDR3 residues: CSAIPDSQYEQYF. The CDR3 region has the DNA TGCAGTGCTATCCCGGACAGCCAGTACGAGCAGTACTTC.

The J gene is TRBJ1-1, the V gene TRBV4-1, with TRBD1 as a possible D gene (5 bases). The V end lost 5 bases, the J end lost 10 bases, and 17 bases lay between the germline ends. Germline V lookup: CDR1 MGHRA, CDR2 YSYEKL. This CDR3 spans 13 amino acids. The CDR3 nucleotides are TGCGCCAGCAGCTCCGGGACCTCCCCGGGAGCTTTCTTT. Its translation: CASSSGTSPGAFF.

This clonotype was counted ten times or more. V gene TRBV7-2 combines with J gene TRBJ2-7; 7 bases are shared with TRBD1. The CDR3 spans 13 residues. Germline values: CDR1 SGHTA, CDR2 FQGNSA. V gave up 7 bases and J gave up 2 bases; unmatched junction bases: 5. The CDR3 loop reads CASNRGQTYEQYF. The CDR3 DNA follows: TGTGCCAGCAACCGGGGACAGACCTACGAGCAGTACTTC.

This chain links TRBV29-1 with TRBJ1-2; a possible D gene is TRBD1 (6 bases). Trimming shortened V by 4 bases and J by 7 bases, and 13 bases separated the two germline ends. The CDR3 extends over 12 amino acids. In germline, CDR1 is SQVTM, CDR2 ANQGSEA. The CDR3 bases are TGCAGCGTTGGAGGGGGTTTGAGTGGCTACACCTTC. This gives the protein CSVGGGLSGYTF.

This clonotype occurred a few times. The V call is TRBV18, the J call TRBJ1-6; 7 positions match TRBD1. With V trimmed by 6 bases and J by 8 bases, 7 bases remained unmatched. In germline, CDR1 is KGHSH, CDR2 LQKENI. The CDR3 length is 14 residues. DNA for the CDR3: TGTGCCAGCTCCCCAGGGGGTATTGATTCACCCCTCCACTTT. Protein sequence: CASSPGGIDSPLHF.

V is TRBV7-6 and J is TRBJ2-5; perhaps TRBD2 as D (5 bases). Germline CDR1 SGHVS, CDR2 FNYEAQ. The CDR3 totals 15 residues. Trimming left V 5 bases short and J 0 bases short, with 13 bases between. CDR3 bases: TGTGCCAGCAGCCCAACGCCGGGGTACCAAGAGACCCAGTACTTC. Amino acids: CASSPTPGYQETQYF.

This clonotype turned up a few times. V gene TRBV5-1 combines with J gene TRBJ2-5; 12 nucleotides align to TRBD1. The CDR3 covers 15 residues. The germline gives CDR1 SGHRS, CDR2 YFSETQ. V gave up 3 bases and J gave up 6 bases; unmatched junction bases: 6. DNA of the CDR3: TGCGCCAGCAGCTCCGAGGGACAGGGGGCTCAGACCCAGTACTTC. Its protein product is CASSSEGQGAQTQYF.

This clonotype was seen a few times. The gene calls are TRBV4-2 and TRBJ2-7, with 9 bases aligning to TRBD1. With 4 bases clipped from V and 2 bases from J, the junction kept 6 bases outside the gene matches. The germline CDR1 and CDR2 sequences are LGHNA and YNFKEQ. The CDR3 runs to 15 residues. CDR3 coding DNA: TGTGCCAGCAGCCTGACAGGGGGTTATACCTACGAGCAGTACTTC. Amino acid sequence: CASSLTGGYTYEQYF.

V gene TRBV19 combines with J gene TRBJ2-1; 9 bases are a match to TRBD1. The CDR3 consists of 16 residues. V trimming: 2 bases; J trimming: 4 bases; junction bases outside the gene matches: 6. The germline CDR1 and CDR2 sequences are LNHDA and SQIVND (reference sequence). The CDR3 loop is CASSISPGQGYNEQFF. CDR3 nucleotide sequence: TGTGCCAGTAGTATATCCCCCGGACAGGGGTACAATGAGCAGTTCTTC.

This clonotype appeared a few times. The J gene is TRBJ2-7, the V gene TRBV18; D may be TRBD2 (5 bases). In germline, CDR1 is KGHSH, CDR2 LQKENI. V was shortened by 5 bases and J by 2 bases, with 13 bases between the two germline ends. The CDR3 contains 14 residues. This CDR3 is CASSGSPEAYEQYF. DNA for the CDR3: TGTGCCAGCTCAGGAAGCCCGGAGGCCTACGAGCAGTACTTC.

This sequence joins TRBV19 and TRBJ2-3; 8 nucleotides align to TRBD1. In germline, CDR1 is LNHDA, CDR2 SQIVND (reference sequence). J gave up 2 bases and V 6 bases, and 4 bases lay outside the gene matches. The CDR3 is 14 amino acids. CDR3 sequence: CASSRTGLTDTQYF. The CDR3 DNA is TGTGCCAGTAGCCGGACAGGGCTCACAGATACGCAGTATTTT.

CDR3 loop: CASSQVKQALTEAFF. CDR3 coding DNA: TGCGCCAGCAGCCAAGTCAAACAGGCCCTCACTGAAGCTTTCTTT. The genes are TRBV4-3 and TRBJ1-1; perhaps TRBD1 as D (5 bases). The CDR3 is 15 residues long. Germline-derived CDR1 and CDR2 are LGHNA and YSLEER. The V and J ends lost 1 base and 4 bases respectively, with 13 bases between them.

The V and J genes are TRBV29-1 and TRBJ2-5; D may be TRBD1 (6 bases). This CDR3 comprises 14 residues. Germline lookup yields CDR1 SQVTM and CDR2 ANQGSEA. Trimming took 7 bases from V and 0 from J, leaving 15 bases between them. This CDR3 reads CSGFGQMYQETQYF. CDR3 bases: TGCAGCGGGTTCGGACAGATGTACCAAGAGACCCAGTACTTC. The entire variable domain, with the rest obtained from reference TRBV29-1 and TRBJ2-5, is as follows: SAVISQKPSRDICQRGTSLTIQCQVDSQVTMMFWYRQQPGQSLTLIATANQGSEATYESGFVIDKFPISRPNLTFSTLTVSNMSPEDSSIYLCSGFGQMYQETQYFGPGTRLLVL.

As DNA, the CDR3 is TGCGCCAGCAGCCAAGCTGCTAGGGGCAGGGTATTTGATGGCTACACCTTC. Its translation: CASSQAARGRVFDGYTF. The gene calls are TRBV4-3 and TRBJ1-2, with a possible D match to TRBD1 (5 bases). The germline V and J ends were trimmed by 1 base and 6 bases, with 21 bases remaining between them. Germline V CDR1 and CDR2: LGHNA, YSLEER. This CDR3 has 17 residues.

CDR3 coding DNA: TGCAGCGTTTTGGGCAGGGCGGTTACTGAAGCTTTCTTT. Amino acids: CSVLGRAVTEAFF. V is TRBV29-1 and J is TRBJ1-1; maybe TRBD1 (5 bases). V lost 5 bases and J lost 5, with 15 bases in between. Germline values: CDR1 SQVTM, CDR2 ANQGSEA. This CDR3 comprises 13 residues.

The sample holds a few counts of this clonotype. The chain links TRBV7-2 to TRBJ2-1; a possible D gene is TRBD2 (5 bases). The CDR3 contains 15 residues. Per the germline V gene, CDR1 is SGHTA and CDR2 is FQGNSA. Trimming left V 3 bases short and J 7 bases short, with 16 bases between. CDR3 protein: CASSLDSGRRNEQFF. As DNA, the CDR3 is TGTGCCAGCAGCTTGGACTCGGGCAGGCGGAATGAGCAGTTCTTC.

This clonotype was counted between two and nine times. V and J are TRBV5-4 and TRBJ2-1; 7 positions match TRBD2. CDR3 size: 12 residues. CDR1 and CDR2 from the germline V gene are SGHNT and YYREEE (reference sequence). V was pared by 6 bases and J by 7 bases, with 4 bases of the junction left unmatched. The CDR3 bases are TGTGCCAGCACCCTGGGGGGGAATGAGCAGTTCTTC. It is translated as CASTLGGNEQFF.

The chain links TRBV20-1 to TRBJ2-1; D gene ambiguous. Trimming took off 2 bases at V and 9 bases at J, with 14 bases between the two ends. Germline V gene lookup returns CDR1 DFQATT and CDR2 SNEGSKA (reference sequence). The CDR3 covers 13 residues. CDR3 region: CSARLGPVSEQFF. DNA of the CDR3: TGCAGTGCTAGACTGGGTCCAGTTAGTGAGCAGTTCTTC.

This clonotype was seen a handful of times. This sequence joins TRBV28 and TRBJ1-5; no reliable D call. This CDR3 spans 11 amino acids. Germline V gives CDR1 MDHEN, CDR2 SYDVKM. The ends were cut back, 5 bases at V and 11 bases at J, with 10 bases in the middle. The CDR3 here is CASSQPGAQHF. In DNA, the CDR3 is TGTGCCAGCAGTCAGCCGGGAGCCCAGCATTTT.

This clonotype was detected only a few times. The V call is TRBV7-6, the J call TRBJ1-1; D not resolved. With 4 bases removed from V and 0 bases from J, the gap between germline ends came to 12 bases. CDR1 and CDR2 (germline): SGHVS, FNYEAQ. The CDR3 consists of 15 residues. The CDR3 bases are TGTGCCAGCAGCTGGACCGAGAAGGTGAACACTGAAGCTTTCTTT. This translates into CASSWTEKVNTEAFF.

Only a few counts were recorded for this clonotype. This sequence joins TRBV7-3 and TRBJ2-7, with a tentative D call TRBD2 (6 bases). Germline CDR1 reads SGHTA; CDR2 reads FQGTGA. Trimming shortened V by 5 bases and J by 5 bases, and 10 bases separated the two germline ends. This CDR3 contains 12 residues. The CDR3 loop is CASSTSFDEQYV. The CDR3 nucleotides are TGTGCCAGCAGCACTAGCTTCGACGAGCAGTACGTC.

The table lists this clonotype with a few counts. The chain has TRBV7-9 and TRBJ2-7; TRBD1 agrees at 8 bases. Per the germline V gene, CDR1 is SEHNR and CDR2 is FQNEAQ (reference sequence). The V and J ends lost 5 bases and 5 bases, in that order; junction bases with no gene match: 5. This CDR3 region has 13 residues. The CDR3 DNA sequence: TGTGCCAGCAGCCGGGCAGGGGGCAACGAGCAGTACGTC. Amino acid sequence: CASSRAGGNEQYV.

This CDR3 is CASSLTPSPLYEQYF. In nucleotides, the CDR3 is TGCGCCAGCAGCTTGACCCCGTCCCCCCTCTACGAGCAGTACTTC. This chain links TRBV5-1 with TRBJ2-7; D uncertain. The CDR3 consists of 15 residues. Germline-derived CDR1 and CDR2 are SGHRS and YFSETQ. Trimming stripped 1 base from V and 3 bases from J, with 14 bases between.

The CDR3 nucleotides read TGTGCCATCAGCCGGGACAGCGTTGGCGAGCAGTACTTC. Its protein is CAISRDSVGEQYF. The chain uses TRBV10-3 and TRBJ2-7; 7 bases match TRBD1. The CDR3 has 13 residues. The trim removed 6 bases at V and 6 bases at J, leaving 8 bases unmatched. The germline V gene encodes CDR1 ENHRY and CDR2 SYGVKD.

CDR3 amino acids: CSATFLDGYTF. CDR3 in DNA: TGCAGTGCTACCTTTCTGGACGGCTACACCTTC. V is TRBV20-1 and J is TRBJ1-2; D is uncertain. CDR1 and CDR2 from the germline V gene are DFQATT and SNEGSKA (reference sequence). This CDR3 has 11 residues. V gave up 4 bases and J gave up 8 bases, with 11 bases separating them.

J is TRBJ2-3 and V is TRBV10-3; 9 nucleotides line up with TRBD2. V shed 4 bases and J 6 bases; nucleotides not matched to a gene: 5. Germline-derived CDR1 and CDR2 are ENHRY and SYGVKD. The CDR3 sequence is 14 residues long. CDR3 in amino acids: CAISASGAWDTQYF. CDR3 sequence (DNA): TGTGCCATCAGTGCTAGCGGGGCCTGGGATACGCAGTATTTT.

Only a few counts were recorded for this clonotype. V and J are TRBV6-6 and TRBJ1-5; D gene ambiguous. Germline CDR1 and CDR2: MNHNY and SVGAGI (reference sequence). CDR3 length equals 14 residues. V was cut by 7 bases and J by 1 base, with 11 bases left in between. The CDR3 DNA reads TGTGCCAGCACTCCGAGCGACAGCAATCAGCCCCAGCATTTT. It encodes CASTPSDSNQPQHF.